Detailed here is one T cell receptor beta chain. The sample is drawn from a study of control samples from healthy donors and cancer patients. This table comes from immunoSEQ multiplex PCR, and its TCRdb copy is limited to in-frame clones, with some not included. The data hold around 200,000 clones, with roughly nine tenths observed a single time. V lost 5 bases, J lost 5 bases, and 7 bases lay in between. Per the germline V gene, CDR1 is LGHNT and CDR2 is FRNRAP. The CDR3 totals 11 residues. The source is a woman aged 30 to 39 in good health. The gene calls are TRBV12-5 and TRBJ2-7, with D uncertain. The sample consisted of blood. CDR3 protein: CASGKSHEQYF. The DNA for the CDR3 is TGTGCTAGTGGTAAGTCCCACGAGCAGTACTTC.